This record covers a single T cell receptor (beta chain). This sample is drawn from a study of technical replicates of blood from a handful of donors. Sequencing was performed with immunoSEQ multiplex PCR; in TCRdb, only in-frame clones are kept and a portion is missing. The table includes 77,000 or so clones, roughly 92% detected once. The V and J ends lost 1 base and 1 base, in that order; junction bases with no gene match: 2. The germline CDR1 and CDR2 sequences are SGHAT and FQDESV (reference sequence). The CDR3 has 16 residues. The chain has TRBV11-1 and TRBJ2-5; 11 nucleotides line up with TRBD2. This receptor was taken from a human donor in good health. Sequencing input: T cells isolated from PBMCs. The CDR3 sequence is CASSLGLAGGQETQYF. In nucleotides, the CDR3 is TGTGCCAGCAGCTTAGGTCTAGCGGGAGGCCAAGAGACCCAGTACTTC.